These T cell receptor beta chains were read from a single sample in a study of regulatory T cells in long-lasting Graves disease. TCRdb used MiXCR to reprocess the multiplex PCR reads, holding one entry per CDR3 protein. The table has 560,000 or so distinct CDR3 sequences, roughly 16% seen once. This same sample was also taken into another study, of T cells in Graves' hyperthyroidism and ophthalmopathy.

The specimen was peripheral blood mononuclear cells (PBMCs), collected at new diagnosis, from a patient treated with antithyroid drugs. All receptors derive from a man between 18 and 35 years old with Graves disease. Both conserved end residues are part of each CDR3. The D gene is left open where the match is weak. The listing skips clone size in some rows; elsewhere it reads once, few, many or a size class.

TGTGCCAGCAGCCTAAGGGAGGGGCTCGCCTACGAGCAGTACTTC,CASSLREGLAYEQYF,TRBJ2-7,TRBV27,many,15,TRBD2
TGTGCCAGCCGGGTAGACGGGAAGTGGTACGAGCAGTACTTC,CASRVDGKWYEQYF,TRBJ2-7,TRBV27,many,14,.
TGTGCCACCAGCAGAGAAGCAGGGACTAGTAGGGAGACCCAGTACTTC,CATSREAGTSRETQYF,TRBJ2-5,TRBV15,few,16,TRBD2
TGCAGTGCTAGAGATGGACAGGGGGCGCGAGGCTACACCTTC,CSARDGQGARGYTF,TRBJ1-2,TRBV20-1,.,14,TRBD1
TGTGCCGGGGGGGGGCCCCAACGGGGCTATGGCTACACCTTC,CAGGGPQRGYGYTF,TRBJ1-2,TRBV2,.,14,.
TGTGCCTGGAGAAATGCCGGGACAGGGGCTGGCGGGCAGTACTTC,CAWRNAGTGAGGQYF,TRBJ2-7,TRBV30,many,15,TRBD1
TGTGCCAGCAGTTACGGGGCGTCTAGCACAGATACGCAGTATTTT,CASSYGASSTDTQYF,TRBJ2-3,TRBV6-5,.,15,.
TGCAGCGCTGGAGAAGGGAGCGGCCGCACAGATACGCAGTATTTT,CSAGEGSGRTDTQYF,TRBJ2-3,TRBV29-1,many,15,.
TGTGCCAGCAGGGATACAGATTATAGCAATCAGCCCCAGCATTTT,CASRDTDYSNQPQHF,TRBJ1-5,TRBV19,.,15,.
TGTGCCAGCAGCTCGGCCCCCTCGAGGAGCAATCAGCCCCAGCATTTT,CASSSAPSRSNQPQHF,TRBJ1-5,TRBV5-6,.,16,.
TGTGCCAGCAGTGAAGCCCCCGGTGGGCCGGGGGAGCAGTACTTC,CASSEAPGGPGEQYF,TRBJ2-7,TRBV6-1,.,15,.
TGTGCCAGCAGTTTACGGACGGCGAGCCGGATTAGCAATCAGCCCCAGCATTTT,CASSLRTASRISNQPQHF,TRBJ1-5,TRBV27,.,18,.
TGCAGCGTTGAAGAGAAGACAGGGGGCAAAGGTCTGAACGAGCAGTACTTC,CSVEEKTGGKGLNEQYF,TRBJ2-7,TRBV29-1,few,17,TRBD1
TGTGCCAGCAGTTTGGCTCCCCTGGACGGCCCGGGCTCCTATAATTCACCCCTCCACTTT,CASSLAPLDGPGSYNSPLHF,TRBJ1-6,TRBV28,many,20,.
TGTGCCAGTAGTCCCAGCGACAGGGGGCGAGGCTACACCTTC,CASSPSDRGRGYTF,TRBJ1-2,TRBV19,.,14,TRBD1
TGTGCCAGCAGCTCTCTCCGGGAGTGGGGTGAGCAGTTCTTC,CASSSLREWGEQFF,TRBJ2-1,TRBV11-2,.,14,.